The clone carrying this T cell receptor beta chain was seen repeatedly, ten times or more. These data originate in a study of identical twins' blood T cells. The CDR3 consists of 10 residues. Trimming cost V 7 bases and J 10 bases, with 11 bases left between them. Germline lookup yields CDR1 SQVTM and CDR2 ANQGSEA. Using its own MiXCR run on the 5' RACE reads, TCRdb lists one record per CDR3 protein. The sample has hundreds of thousands of distinct CDR3 sequences, roughly 31% seen once; the top ten hold more than 5.5%. The chain links TRBV29-1 to TRBJ2-1; no clear D. The specimen sequenced was PBMCs. This receptor was obtained from a woman aged 18-55 years in good health. CDR3: CSGGRDEQFF. CDR3 DNA: TGCAGCGGAGGACGCGACGAGCAGTTCTTC.